The clone carrying this TCR beta chain came up a few times. No antigen is known for it. Every TCR beta cDNA library bore unique molecular identifiers. In TCRdb, the PCR reads were re-called with MiXCR into one record per CDR3 protein. The repertoire holds under 900,000 distinct CDR3 sequences, with about 50% as singletons. This specimen belongs to a study of post-analysis software for immune sequencing data. General observations from the study: Among a few TRBV segments more frequent in patients than controls were TRBV5-6, TRBV5-1 and TRBV20-1. By F measure, strong co-clustering occurred among samples prepared in the same batch.

This CDR3 contains 13 residues. Between the trimmed V and J ends, which lost 3 bases and 6 bases, there was a span of 12 bases. Germline assignment: CDR1 PRHDT and CDR2 FYEKMQ (reference sequence). The gene calls are TRBV13 and TRBJ2-7; possibly TRBD2 for D (6 bases). This receptor was obtained from a girl aged 5-17 years with multiple sclerosis. The specimen sequenced was blood. In DNA form, the CDR3 reads TGTGCCAGCAGCTTTAGCGGACCAGTCGAGCAGTACTTC. It encodes CASSFSGPVEQYF.